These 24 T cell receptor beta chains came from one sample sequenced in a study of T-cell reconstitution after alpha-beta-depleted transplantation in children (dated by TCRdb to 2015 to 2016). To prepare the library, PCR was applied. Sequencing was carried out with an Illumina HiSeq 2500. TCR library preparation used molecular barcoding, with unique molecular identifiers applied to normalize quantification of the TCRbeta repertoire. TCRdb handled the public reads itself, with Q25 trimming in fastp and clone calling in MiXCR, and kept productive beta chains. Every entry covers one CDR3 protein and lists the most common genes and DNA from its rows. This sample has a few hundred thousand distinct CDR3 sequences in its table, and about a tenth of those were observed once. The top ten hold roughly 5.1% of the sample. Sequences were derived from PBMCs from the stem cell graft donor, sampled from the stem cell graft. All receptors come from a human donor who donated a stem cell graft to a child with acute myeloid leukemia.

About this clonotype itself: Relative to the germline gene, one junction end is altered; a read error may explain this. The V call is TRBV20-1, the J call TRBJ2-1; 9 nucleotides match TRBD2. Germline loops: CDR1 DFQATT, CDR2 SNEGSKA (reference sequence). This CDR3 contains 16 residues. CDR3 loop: CCARLPAGGSYNEQFF. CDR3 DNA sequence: TGCTGTGCTAGGCTCCCAGCGGGAGGATCCTACAATGAGCAGTTCTTC.

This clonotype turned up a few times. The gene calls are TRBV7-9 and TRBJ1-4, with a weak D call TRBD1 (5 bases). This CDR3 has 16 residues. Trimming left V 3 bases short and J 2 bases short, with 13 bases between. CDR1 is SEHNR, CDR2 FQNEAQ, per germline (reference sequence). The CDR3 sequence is CASSFYQGITNEKLFF. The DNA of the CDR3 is TGTGCCAGCAGCTTCTACCAGGGTATCACTAATGAAAAACTGTTTTTT.

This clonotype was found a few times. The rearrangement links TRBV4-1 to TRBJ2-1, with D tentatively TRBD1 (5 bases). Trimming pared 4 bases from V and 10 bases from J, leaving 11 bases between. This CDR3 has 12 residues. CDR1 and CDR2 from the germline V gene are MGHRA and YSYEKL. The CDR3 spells CASSRARTEQFF. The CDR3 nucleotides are TGCGCCAGCAGCCGAGCGAGGACAGAGCAGTTCTTC.

The CDR3 DNA follows: TGTGCCAGCAGCCCTGTACTAGCGGAGGGGAATGAGCAGTTCTTC. Its protein is CASSPVLAEGNEQFF. This chain links TRBV4-2 with TRBJ2-1; 8 bases map to TRBD2. Germline-derived CDR1 and CDR2 are LGHNA and YNFKEQ. The CDR3 consists of 15 residues. V shed 4 bases and J 7 bases; nucleotides not matched to a gene: 9.

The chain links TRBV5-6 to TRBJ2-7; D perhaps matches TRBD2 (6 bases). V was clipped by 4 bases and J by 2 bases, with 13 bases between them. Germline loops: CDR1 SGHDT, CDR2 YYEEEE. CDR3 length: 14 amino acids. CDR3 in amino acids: CASSGGTRAYEQYF. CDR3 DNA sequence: TGTGCCAGCAGCGGAGGGACTCGCGCCTACGAGCAGTACTTC.

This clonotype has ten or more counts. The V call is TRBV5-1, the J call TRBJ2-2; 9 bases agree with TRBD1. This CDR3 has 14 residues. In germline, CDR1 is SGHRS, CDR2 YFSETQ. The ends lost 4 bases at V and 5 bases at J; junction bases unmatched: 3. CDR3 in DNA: TGCGCCAGCAGCCTACAGGGGGCTACCGGGGAGCTGTTTTTT. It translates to CASSLQGATGELFF.

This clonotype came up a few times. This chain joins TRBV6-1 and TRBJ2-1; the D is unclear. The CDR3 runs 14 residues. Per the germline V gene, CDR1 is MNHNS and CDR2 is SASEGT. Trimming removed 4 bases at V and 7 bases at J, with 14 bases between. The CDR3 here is CASSVLGLGNEQFF. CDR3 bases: TGTGCCAGCAGTGTCCTCGGCCTGGGGAATGAGCAGTTCTTC.

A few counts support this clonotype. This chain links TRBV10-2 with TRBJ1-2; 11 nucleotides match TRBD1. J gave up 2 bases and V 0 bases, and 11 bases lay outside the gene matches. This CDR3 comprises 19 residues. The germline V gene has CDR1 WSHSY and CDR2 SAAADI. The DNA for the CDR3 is TGCGCCAGCAGTGAGTCTGAGTCGGACAGGGGGCTAGGAAACTATGGCTACACCTTC. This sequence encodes CASSESESDRGLGNYGYTF.

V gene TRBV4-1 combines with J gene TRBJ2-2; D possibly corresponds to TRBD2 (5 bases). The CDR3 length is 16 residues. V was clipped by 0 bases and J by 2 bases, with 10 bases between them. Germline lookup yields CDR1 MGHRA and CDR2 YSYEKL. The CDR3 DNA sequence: TGCGCCAGCAGCCAAGACAGCGGACGAAACACCGGGGAGCTGTTTTTT. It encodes CASSQDSGRNTGELFF.

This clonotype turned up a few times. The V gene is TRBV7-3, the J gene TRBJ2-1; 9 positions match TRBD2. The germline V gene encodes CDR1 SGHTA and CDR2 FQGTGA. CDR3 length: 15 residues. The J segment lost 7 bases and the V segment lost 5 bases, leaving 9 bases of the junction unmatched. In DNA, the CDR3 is TGTGCCAGCAGCCCTTTTGCGGGGGGGCCTAATGAGCAGTTCTTC. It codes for CASSPFAGGPNEQFF. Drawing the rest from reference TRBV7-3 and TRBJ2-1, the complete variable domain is GAGVSQTPSNKVTEKGKYVELRCDPISGHTALYWYRQSLGQGPEFLIYFQGTGAADDSGLPNDRFFAVRPEGSVSTLKIQRTERGDSAVYLCASSPFAGGPNEQFFGPGTRLTVL.

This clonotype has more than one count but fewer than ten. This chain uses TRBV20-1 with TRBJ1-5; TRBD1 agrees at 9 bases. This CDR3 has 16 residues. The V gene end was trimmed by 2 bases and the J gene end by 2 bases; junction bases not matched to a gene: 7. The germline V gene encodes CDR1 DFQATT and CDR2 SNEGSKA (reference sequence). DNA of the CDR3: TGCAGTGCTAGATCCCCGGACAGGGGAGGCAATCAGCCCCAGCATTTT. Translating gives CSARSPDRGGNQPQHF.

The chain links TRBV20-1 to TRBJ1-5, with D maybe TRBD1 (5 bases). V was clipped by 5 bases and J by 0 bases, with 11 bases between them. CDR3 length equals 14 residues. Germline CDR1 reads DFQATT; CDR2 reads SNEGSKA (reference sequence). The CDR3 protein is CSAGRTSSNQPQHF. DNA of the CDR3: TGCAGTGCTGGCCGGACATCTAGCAATCAGCCCCAGCATTTT.

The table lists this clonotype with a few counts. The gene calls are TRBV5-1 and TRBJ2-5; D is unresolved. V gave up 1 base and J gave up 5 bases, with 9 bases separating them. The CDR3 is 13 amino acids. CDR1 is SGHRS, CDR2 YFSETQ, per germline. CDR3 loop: CASSLQLAETQYF. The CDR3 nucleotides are TGCGCCAGCAGCTTGCAGCTCGCGGAGACCCAGTACTTC.

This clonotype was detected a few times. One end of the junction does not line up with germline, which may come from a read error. The CDR3 loop is CASSIGQLLAEPIF. Written as DNA, the CDR3 is TGTGCCAGTAGTATCGGACAGCTCTTGGCGGAGCCAATATTC. This chain links TRBV19 with TRBJ1-2; D is perhaps TRBD1 (6 bases). This CDR3 region has 14 residues. Per the germline V gene, CDR1 is LNHDA and CDR2 is SQIVND (reference sequence). Complete variable domain (other parts from reference TRBV19 and TRBJ1-2): DGGITQSPKYLFRKEGQNVTLSCEQNLNHDAMYWYRQDPGQGLRLIYYSQIVNDFQKGDIAEGYSVSREKKESFPLTVTSAQKNPTAFYLCASSIGQLLAEPIFGSGTRLTVV.

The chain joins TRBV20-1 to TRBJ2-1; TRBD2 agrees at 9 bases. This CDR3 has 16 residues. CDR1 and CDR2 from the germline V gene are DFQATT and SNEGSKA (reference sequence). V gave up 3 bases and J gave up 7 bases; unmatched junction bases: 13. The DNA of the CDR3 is TGCAGTGCTAGTCCGCTCGGCGGGGGGGCGGGGAATGAGCAGTTCTTC. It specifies CSASPLGGGAGNEQFF.

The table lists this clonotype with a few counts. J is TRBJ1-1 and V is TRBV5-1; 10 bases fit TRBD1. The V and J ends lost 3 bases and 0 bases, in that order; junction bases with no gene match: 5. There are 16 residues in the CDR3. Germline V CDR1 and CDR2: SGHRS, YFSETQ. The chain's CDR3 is CASSSRTGGVNTEAFF. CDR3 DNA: TGCGCCAGCAGCTCAAGGACAGGGGGAGTGAACACTGAAGCTTTCTTT.

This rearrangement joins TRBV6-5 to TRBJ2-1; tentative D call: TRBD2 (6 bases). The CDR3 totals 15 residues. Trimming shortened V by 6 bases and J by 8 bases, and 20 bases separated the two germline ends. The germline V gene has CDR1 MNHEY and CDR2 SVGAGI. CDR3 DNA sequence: TGTGCCAGCAGCTATAAGGGGCGGGGATGGGATGAGCAGTTCTTC. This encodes CASSYKGRGWDEQFF.

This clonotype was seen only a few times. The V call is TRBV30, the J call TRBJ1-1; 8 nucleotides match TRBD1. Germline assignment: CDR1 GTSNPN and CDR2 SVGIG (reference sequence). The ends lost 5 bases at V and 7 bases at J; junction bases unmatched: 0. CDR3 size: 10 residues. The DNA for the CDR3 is TGTGCCTGGGGACAGGGTGAAGCTTTCTTT. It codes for CAWGQGEAFF.

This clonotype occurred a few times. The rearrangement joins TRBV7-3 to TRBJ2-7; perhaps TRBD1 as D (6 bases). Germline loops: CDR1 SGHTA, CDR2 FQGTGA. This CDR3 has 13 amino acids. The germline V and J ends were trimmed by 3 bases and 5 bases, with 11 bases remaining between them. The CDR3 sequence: CASSFRAGDEQYV. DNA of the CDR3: TGTGCCAGCAGCTTTCGTGCAGGGGACGAGCAGTACGTC.

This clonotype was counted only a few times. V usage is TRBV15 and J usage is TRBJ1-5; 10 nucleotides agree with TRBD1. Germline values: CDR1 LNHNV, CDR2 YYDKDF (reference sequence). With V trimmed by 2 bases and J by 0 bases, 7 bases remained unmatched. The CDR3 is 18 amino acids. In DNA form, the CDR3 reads TGTGCCACCAGCAGACCCGGGACAGGGGCTTATAGCAATCAGCCCCAGCATTTT. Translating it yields CATSRPGTGAYSNQPQHF.

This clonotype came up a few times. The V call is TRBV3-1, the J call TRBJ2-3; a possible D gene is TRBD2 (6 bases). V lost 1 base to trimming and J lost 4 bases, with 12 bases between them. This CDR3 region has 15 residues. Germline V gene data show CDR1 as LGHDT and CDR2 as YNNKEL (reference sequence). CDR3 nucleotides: TGTGCCAGCAGCCAAGTAGTTACTAGCTCAGATACGCAGTATTTT. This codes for CASSQVVTSSDTQYF.

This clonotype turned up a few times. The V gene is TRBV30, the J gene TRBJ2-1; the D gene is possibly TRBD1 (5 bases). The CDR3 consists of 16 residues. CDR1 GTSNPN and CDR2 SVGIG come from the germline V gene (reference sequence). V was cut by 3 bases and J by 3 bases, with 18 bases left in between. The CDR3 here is CAWRPTTGPFYNEQFF. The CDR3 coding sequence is TGTGCCTGGAGACCAACTACAGGACCCTTCTACAATGAGCAGTTCTTC.

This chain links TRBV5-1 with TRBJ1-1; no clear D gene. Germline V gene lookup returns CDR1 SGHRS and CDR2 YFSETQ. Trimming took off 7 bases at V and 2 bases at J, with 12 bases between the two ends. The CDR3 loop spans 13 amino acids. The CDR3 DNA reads TGCGCCAGCGCCAAATCCGGCAACACTGAAGCTTTCTTT. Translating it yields CASAKSGNTEAFF.

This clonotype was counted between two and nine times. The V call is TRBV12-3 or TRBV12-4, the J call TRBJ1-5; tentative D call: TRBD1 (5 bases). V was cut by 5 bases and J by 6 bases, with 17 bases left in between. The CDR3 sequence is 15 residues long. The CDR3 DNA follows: TGTGCCAGCAGTCTAAATTCGGGGGGAGGTCAGCCCCAGCATTTT. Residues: CASSLNSGGGQPQHF.